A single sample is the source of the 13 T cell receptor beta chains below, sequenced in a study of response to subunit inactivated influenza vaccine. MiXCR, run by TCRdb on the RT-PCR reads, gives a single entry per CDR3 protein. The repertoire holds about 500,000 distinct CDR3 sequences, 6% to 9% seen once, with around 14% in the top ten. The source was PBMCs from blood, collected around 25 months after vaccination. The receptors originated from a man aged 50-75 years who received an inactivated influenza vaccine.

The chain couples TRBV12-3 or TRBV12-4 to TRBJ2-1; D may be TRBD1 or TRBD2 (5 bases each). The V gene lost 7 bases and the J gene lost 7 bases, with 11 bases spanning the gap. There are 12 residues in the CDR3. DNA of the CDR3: TGTGCCAGCACCTTGGGGGTAAATGAGCAGTTCTTC. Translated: CASTLGVNEQFF.

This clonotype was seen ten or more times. The CDR3 DNA reads TGTGCCAGCACCCCTGGGACAGCTAACACTGAAGCTTTCTTT. It codes for CASTPGTANTEAFF. The V call is TRBV12-3 or TRBV12-4, the J call TRBJ1-1, with 7 positions matching TRBD1. The V gene end was trimmed by 7 bases and the J gene end by 2 bases; junction bases not matched to a gene: 7. The CDR3 loop spans 14 amino acids.

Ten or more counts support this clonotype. The CDR3 region has the DNA TGCAGTGCTAAAGGATATACTAGCGCCGTAAAGAGCTCCTACGAGCAGTACTTC. Its translation: CSAKGYTSAVKSSYEQYF. The gene calls are TRBV20-1 and TRBJ2-7, with 7 bases that match TRBD2. The V gene end was trimmed by 4 bases and the J gene end by 0 bases; junction bases not matched to a gene: 18. Germline loops: CDR1 DFQATT, CDR2 SNEGSKA (reference sequence). The CDR3 is 18 residues long.

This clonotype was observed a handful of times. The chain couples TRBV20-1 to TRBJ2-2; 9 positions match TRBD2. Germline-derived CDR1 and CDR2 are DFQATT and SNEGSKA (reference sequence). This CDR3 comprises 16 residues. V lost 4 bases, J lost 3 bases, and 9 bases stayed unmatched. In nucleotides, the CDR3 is TGCAGTGCTATAACGCGGGAGGGAGGGTACACCGGGGAGCTGTTTTTT. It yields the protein CSAITREGGYTGELFF.

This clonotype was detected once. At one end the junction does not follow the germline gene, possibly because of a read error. CDR3 sequence (DNA): TGTGCCAGCAGTCCACAGGGACGCTCTGGGGCCAACGCCCTGACTTTC. As protein: CASSPQGRSGANALTF. This sequence joins TRBV7-2 and TRBJ2-6; perhaps TRBD1 as D (6 bases). From germline, CDR1 is SGHTA and CDR2 FQGNSA. This CDR3 spans 16 amino acids.

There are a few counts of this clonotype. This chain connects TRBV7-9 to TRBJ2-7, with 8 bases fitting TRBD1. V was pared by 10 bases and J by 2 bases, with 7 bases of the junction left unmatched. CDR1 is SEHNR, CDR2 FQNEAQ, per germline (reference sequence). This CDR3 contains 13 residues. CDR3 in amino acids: CATTGTGAYEQYF. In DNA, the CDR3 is TGTGCCACCACAGGGACAGGAGCCTACGAGCAGTACTTC.

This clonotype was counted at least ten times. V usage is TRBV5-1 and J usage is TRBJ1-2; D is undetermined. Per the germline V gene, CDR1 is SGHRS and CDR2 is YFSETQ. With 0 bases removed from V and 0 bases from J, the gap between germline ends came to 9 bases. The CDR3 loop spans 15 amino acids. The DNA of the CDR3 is TGCGCCAGCAGCTTGGAGGTAGCATCTAACTATGGCTACACCTTC. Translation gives CASSLEVASNYGYTF.

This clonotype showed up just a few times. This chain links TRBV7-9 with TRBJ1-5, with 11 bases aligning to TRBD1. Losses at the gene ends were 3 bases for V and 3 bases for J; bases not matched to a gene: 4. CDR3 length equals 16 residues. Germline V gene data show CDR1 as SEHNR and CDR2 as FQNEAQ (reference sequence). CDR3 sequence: CASSFGQGADNQPQHF. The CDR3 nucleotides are TGTGCCAGCAGCTTCGGACAGGGGGCAGACAATCAGCCCCAGCATTTT.

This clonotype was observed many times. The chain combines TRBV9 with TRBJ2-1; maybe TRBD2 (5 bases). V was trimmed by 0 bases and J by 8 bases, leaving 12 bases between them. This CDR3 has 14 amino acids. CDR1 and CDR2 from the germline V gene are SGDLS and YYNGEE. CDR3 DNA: TGTGCCAGCAGCGTAGTATCTAGCTCCCATGAGCAGTTCTTC. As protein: CASSVVSSSHEQFF.

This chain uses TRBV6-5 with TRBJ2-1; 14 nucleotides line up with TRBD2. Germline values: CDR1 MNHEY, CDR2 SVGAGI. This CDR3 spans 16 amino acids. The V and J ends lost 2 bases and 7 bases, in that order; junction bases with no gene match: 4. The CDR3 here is CASSYGTSGGPNEQFF. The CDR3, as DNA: TGTGCCAGCAGTTACGGGACTAGCGGGGGACCAAATGAGCAGTTCTTC.

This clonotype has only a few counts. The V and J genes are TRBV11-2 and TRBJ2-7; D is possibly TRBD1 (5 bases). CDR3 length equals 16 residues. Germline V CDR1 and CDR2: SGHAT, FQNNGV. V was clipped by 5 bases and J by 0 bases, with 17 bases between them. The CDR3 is CASSLRSARDSYEQYF. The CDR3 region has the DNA TGTGCCAGCAGCCTAAGGTCGGCCAGGGACTCCTACGAGCAGTACTTC.

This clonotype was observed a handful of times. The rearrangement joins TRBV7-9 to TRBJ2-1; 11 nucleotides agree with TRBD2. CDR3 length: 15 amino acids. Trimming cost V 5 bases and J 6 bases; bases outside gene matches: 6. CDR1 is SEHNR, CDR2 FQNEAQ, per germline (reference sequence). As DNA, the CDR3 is TGTGCCAGCAGCATGGGACTAGCGGCCATCAATGAGCAGTTCTTC. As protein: CASSMGLAAINEQFF.

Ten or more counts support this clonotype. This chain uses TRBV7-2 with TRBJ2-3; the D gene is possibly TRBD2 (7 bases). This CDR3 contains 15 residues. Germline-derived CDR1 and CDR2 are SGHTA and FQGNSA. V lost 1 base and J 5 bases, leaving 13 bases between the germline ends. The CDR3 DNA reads TGTGCCAGCAGCTTAGTTGGCGGGGGCGGAGATACGCAGTATTTT. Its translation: CASSLVGGGGDTQYF.